This TCR beta chain stems from a study of cytomegalovirus exposure and HLA in healthy donors. Study-wide findings and caveats: Under in vitro conditions, a few CMV-associated chains were confirmed as specific for CMV antigens. Several top significant clusters appeared, in a later analysis, to be linked to common viral pathogens.

It was with 60 Vbeta and 13 Jbeta primers that the PCR ran. Only in-frame clones appear in the TCRdb table, and some are missing; sequencing was by immunoSEQ multiplex PCR. The repertoire holds about 170,000 clones, with less than 85% as singletons. As regards this clone: No antigen is known for it.

Germline CDR1 reads SGDLS; CDR2 reads YYNGEE. This CDR3 is built from 17 residues. The ends were cut back, 0 bases at V and 6 bases at J, with 20 bases in the middle. Material for sequencing was PBMCs. The chain links TRBV9 to TRBJ2-3; D is possibly TRBD2 (6 bases). The source of this sequence is a male donor in good health and CMV-seronegative. The DNA of the CDR3 is TGTGCCAGCAGCGTAGAGGGACGGCTGGGTGGAGGGGATACGCAGTATTTT. Translation: CASSVEGRLGGGDTQYF.